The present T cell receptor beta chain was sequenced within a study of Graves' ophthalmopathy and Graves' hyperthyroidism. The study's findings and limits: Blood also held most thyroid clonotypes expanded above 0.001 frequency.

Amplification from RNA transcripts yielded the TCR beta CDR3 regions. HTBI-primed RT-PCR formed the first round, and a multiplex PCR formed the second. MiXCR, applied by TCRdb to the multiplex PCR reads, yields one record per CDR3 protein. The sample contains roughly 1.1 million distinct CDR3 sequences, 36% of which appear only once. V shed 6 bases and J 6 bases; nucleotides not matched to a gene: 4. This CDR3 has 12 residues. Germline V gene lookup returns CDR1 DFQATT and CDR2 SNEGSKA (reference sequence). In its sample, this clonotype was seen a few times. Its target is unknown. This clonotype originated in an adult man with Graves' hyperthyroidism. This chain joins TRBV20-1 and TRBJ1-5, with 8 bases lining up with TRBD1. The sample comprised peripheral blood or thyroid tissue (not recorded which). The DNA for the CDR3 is TGCAGTGCACAAGACAGGGGTCAGCCCCAGCATTTT. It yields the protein CSAQDRGQPQHF.